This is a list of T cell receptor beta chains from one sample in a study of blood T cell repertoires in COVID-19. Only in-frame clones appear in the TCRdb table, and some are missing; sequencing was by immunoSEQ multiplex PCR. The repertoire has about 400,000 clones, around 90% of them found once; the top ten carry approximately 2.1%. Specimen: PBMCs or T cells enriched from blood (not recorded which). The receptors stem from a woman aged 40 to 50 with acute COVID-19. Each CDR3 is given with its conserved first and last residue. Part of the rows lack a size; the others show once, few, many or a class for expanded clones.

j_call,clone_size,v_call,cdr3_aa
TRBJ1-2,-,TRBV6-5,CASSLDISYGYTF
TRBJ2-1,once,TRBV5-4,CASSTGQGLYNEQFF
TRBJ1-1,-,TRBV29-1,CSVIGGIGNTEAFF
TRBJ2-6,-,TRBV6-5,CASAARGGANVLTF
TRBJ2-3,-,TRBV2,CASSDDRTTQYF
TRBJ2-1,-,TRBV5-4,CASSSGTREYNEQFF
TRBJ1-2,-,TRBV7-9,CASSRTGGGGYTF
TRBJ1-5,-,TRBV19,CASSTGFNQPQHF
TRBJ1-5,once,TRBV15,CATSPRSLSNQPQHF
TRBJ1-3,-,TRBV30,CAWTFVASGNTIYF
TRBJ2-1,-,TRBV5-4,CASSPSGGGSSSYNEQFF
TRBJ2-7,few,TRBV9,CASSVTGWGEQYF
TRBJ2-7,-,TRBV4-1,CASSQRGVGHEQYF
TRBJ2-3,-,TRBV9,CASSVGRGAILDTQYF
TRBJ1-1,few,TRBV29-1,CSVELNEPGVRTEAFF
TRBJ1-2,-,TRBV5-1,CASSLGDGSYTF
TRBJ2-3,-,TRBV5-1,CASSLRTGVMPDTQYF
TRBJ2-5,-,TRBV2,CASRGSSGGRETQYF
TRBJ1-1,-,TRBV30,CAWRATDYTEAFF
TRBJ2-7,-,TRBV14,CASSLRGALREQYF
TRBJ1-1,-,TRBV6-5,CAHWPRGNTEAFF
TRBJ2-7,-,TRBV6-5,CASSYSPRAAEQYF
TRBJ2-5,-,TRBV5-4,CASSGGGKQETQYF
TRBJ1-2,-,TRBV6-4,CASSASGRYGYTF
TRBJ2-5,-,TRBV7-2,CASSRDNQETQYF
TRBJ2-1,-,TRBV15,CATSRVGSGRPYNEQFF
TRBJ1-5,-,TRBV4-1,CASSQARGLHQPQHF
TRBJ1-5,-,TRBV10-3,CAISESPGDQPQHF
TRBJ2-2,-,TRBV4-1,CASSQDASGGSNTGELFF
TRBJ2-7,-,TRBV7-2,CASSLQGASHEQYF
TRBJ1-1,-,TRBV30,CAWNTGQNTEAFF
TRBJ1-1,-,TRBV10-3,CAAAGTGGTEAFF
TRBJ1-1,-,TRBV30,CAWSVGTENTEAFF
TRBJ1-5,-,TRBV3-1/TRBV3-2,CASSQDPGFQPQHF